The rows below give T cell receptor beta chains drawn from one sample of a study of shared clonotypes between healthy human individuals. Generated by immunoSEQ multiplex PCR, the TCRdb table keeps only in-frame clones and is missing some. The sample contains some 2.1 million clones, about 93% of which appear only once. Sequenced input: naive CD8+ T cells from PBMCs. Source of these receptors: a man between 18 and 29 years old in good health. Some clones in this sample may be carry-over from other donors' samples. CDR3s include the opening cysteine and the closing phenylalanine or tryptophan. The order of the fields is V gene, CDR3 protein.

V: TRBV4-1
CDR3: CASSQRQGSSNQPQHF

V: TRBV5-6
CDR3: CASRLGGSNYGYTF

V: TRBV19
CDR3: CASSILLASNQPQHF

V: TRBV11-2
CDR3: CASRVRDTQYF

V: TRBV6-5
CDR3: CASSYASSNTGELFF

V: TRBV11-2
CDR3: CASSLVAGGNYGYTF

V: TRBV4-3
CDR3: CASSHSDKNEQFF

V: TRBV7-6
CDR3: CASSMPGLASYEQYF

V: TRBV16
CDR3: CASSQWGSDRGHQETQYF

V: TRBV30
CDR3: CAWSGLGLAGPFSSGANVLTF

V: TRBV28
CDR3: CASSPTDRGPKTYNEQFF

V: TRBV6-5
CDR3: CASSYARQNNEKLFF

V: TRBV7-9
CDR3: CASRGEGNYGYTF

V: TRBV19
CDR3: CASSETGYYEQYF

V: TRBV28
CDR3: CASSLVGQVGEKLFF

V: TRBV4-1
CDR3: CASSQAGKAQYF

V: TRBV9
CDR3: CASSGEGQGGEKLFF

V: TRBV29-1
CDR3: CSAERGILGGTEAFF

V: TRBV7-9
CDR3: CASSPRGAGQETQYF

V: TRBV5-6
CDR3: CASSWWRGREDEQYF

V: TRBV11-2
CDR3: CASSLGASTYEQYF

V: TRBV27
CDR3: CASSSRDRVGTYGYTF

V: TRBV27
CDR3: CASSSRDSYNEQFF

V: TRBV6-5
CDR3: CASSYSRPTDTQYF

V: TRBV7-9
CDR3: CASSLVGTVYEQYF

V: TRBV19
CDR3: CASSTGGAGYEQYF

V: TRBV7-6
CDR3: CASSSSFEQYF

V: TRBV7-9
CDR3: CASSPRLAGSTDTQYF

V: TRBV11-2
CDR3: CASSFNSGREDTQYF

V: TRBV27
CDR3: CASSIGDTQYF

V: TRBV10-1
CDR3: CASSPGQKIEAFF

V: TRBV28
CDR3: CATKGLTPYEQYF

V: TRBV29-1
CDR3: CSVEDRGSAYEQYF

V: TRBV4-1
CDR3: CASRLDRNSNQPQHF

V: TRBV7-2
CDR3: CASTKYSDTQYF

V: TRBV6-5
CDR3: CASSYRQSGANVLTF

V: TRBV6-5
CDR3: CASSPGTGYSEQFF

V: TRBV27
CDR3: CASSHRDRGSGYTF

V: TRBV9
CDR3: CASSVLPGASGNTIYF

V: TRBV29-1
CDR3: CSVPSGSEAFF

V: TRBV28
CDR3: CASSLTSGGTDTQYF

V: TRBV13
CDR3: CASSSPRTGKNIQYF

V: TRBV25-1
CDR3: CASTDSEGQETQYF

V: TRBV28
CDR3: CASTSGGEETQYF